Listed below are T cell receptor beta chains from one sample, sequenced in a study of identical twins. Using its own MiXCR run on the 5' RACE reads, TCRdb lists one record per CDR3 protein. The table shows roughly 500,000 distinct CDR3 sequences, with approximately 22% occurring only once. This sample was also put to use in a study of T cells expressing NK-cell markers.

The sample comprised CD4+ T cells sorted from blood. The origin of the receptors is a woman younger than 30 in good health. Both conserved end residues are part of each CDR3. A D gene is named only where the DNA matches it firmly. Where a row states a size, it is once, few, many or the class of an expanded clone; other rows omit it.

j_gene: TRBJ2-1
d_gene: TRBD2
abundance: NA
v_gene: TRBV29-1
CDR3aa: CSVFRGTSGVSSYNEQFF
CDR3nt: TGCAGCGTCTTCAGGGGGACTAGCGGGGTAAGCTCCTACAATGAGCAGTTCTTC

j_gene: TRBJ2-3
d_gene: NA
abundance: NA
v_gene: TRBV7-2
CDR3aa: CASSLEQEDTQYF
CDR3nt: TGTGCCAGCAGCTTAGAACAGGAAGACACGCAGTATTTT

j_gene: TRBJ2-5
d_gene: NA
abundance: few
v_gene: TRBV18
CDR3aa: CASSPGQQFQETQYF
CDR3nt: TGTGCCAGCTCACCAGGGCAGCAATTCCAAGAGACCCAGTACTTC

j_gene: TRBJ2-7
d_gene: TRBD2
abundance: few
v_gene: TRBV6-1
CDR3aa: CASSPSLAGVQPYEQYF
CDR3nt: TGTGCCAGCAGTCCCTCCTTAGCGGGTGTCCAACCCTACGAGCAGTACTTC

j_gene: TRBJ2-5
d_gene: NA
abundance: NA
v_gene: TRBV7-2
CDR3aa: CASGRRHQETQYF
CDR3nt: TGTGCCAGCGGGAGGCGCCACCAAGAGACCCAGTACTTC

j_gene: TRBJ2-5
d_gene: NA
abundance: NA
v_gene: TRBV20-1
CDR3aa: CSAPTLGTQYF
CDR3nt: TGCAGTGCCCCGACCCTGGGGACCCAGTACTTC

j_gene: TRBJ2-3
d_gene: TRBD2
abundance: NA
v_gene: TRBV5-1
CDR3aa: CASSPWTSGNPDTQYF
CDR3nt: TGCGCCAGCAGCCCTTGGACTAGCGGGAACCCAGATACGCAGTATTTT

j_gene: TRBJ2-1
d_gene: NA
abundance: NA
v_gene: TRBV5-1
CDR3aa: CASSLGGRSYNEQFF
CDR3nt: TGCGCCAGCAGCTTGGGTGGGAGATCCTACAATGAGCAGTTCTTC

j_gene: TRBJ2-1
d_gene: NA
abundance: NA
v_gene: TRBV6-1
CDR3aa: CASSPGPGAYNEQFF
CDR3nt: TGTGCCAGCAGCCCGGGGCCAGGGGCCTACAATGAGCAGTTCTTC

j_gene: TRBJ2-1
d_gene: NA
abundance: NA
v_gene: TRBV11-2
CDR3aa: CASSLGFSYNEQFF
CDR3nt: TGTGCCAGCAGCTTGGGTTTCTCCTACAATGAGCAGTTCTTC

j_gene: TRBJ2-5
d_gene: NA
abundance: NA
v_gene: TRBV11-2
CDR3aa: CASSHRRGGETQYF
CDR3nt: TGTGCCAGCAGCCACCGTAGGGGCGGGGAGACCCAGTACTTC

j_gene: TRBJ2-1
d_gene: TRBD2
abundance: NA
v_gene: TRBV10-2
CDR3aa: CASISGTSFYNEQFF
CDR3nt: TGCGCCAGCATCTCCGGGACTAGCTTCTACAATGAGCAGTTCTTC

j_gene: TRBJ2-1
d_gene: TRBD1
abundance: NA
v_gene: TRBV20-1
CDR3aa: CSAPDRGRSSYNEQFF
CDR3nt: TGCAGTGCCCCAGACAGGGGGCGAAGCTCCTACAATGAGCAGTTCTTC

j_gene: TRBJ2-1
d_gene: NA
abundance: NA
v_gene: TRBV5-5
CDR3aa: CARGPGVFGQFF
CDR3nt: TGTGCCAGGGGCCCAGGGGTCTTTGGGCAGTTCTTC

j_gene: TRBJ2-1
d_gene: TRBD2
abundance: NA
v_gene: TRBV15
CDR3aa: CATRTSGIYNEQFF
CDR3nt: TGTGCCACCCGGACTAGCGGGATTTACAATGAGCAGTTCTTC